The 12 T cell receptor beta chains below were found in one sample sequenced in a study of shared T cell receptors in the human thymus. Repertoires were generated with immunoSEQ multiplex PCR, while TCRdb's copy carries only in-frame clones and drops some. The sample includes about 400,000 clones, 85% to 95% seen only once; the top ten take roughly 0.02%. The sample taken for sequencing was thymocytes. These receptors all come from a human donor.

The chain links TRBV30 to TRBJ2-7; D could derive from TRBD1 or TRBD2 (5 bases each). V lost 0 bases and J lost 6, with 9 bases in between. This CDR3 region has 12 residues. Germline CDR1 reads GTSNPN; CDR2 reads SVGIG (reference sequence). This CDR3 reads CAWSVPGTEQYF. CDR3 bases: TGTGCCTGGAGTGTACCAGGGACCGAGCAGTACTTC. The full variable domain, with the rest looked up from reference TRBV30 and TRBJ2-7, is SQTIHQWPATLVQPVGSPLSLECTVEGTSNPNLYWYRQAAGRGLQLLFYSVGIGQISSEVPQNLSASRPQDRQFILSSKKLLLSDSGFYLCAWSVPGTEQYFGPGTRLTVT.

The chain combines TRBV28 with TRBJ2-7; 14 nucleotides match TRBD2. The CDR3 extends over 14 amino acids. V lost 6 bases, J lost 5 bases, and 3 bases stayed unmatched. Germline V gene lookup returns CDR1 MDHEN and CDR2 SYDVKM. DNA of the CDR3: TGTGCCAGCAGGGGGACTAGCGGGAGCGACGAGCAGTACTTC. Amino acid sequence: CASRGTSGSDEQYF.

The chain carries TRBV7-9 and TRBJ1-2; D remains unclear. This CDR3 is 13 amino acids long. The germline V gene has CDR1 SEHNR and CDR2 FQNEAQ (reference sequence). Trimming removed 5 bases at V and 4 bases at J, with 11 bases between. The CDR3 loop is CASSPARLYGYTF. CDR3 nucleotides: TGTGCCAGCAGCCCCGCTCGGCTCTATGGCTACACCTTC.

The chain links TRBV5-6 to TRBJ2-5; D is ambiguous. The germline CDR1 and CDR2 sequences are SGHDT and YYEEEE. Trimming removed 3 bases at V and 4 bases at J, with 10 bases between. This CDR3 contains 13 residues. CDR3 bases: TGTGCCAGCAGCTCTAACACGCGAGAGACCCAGTACTTC. Residues: CASSSNTRETQYF.

The chain joins TRBV6-1 to TRBJ2-5; 7 bases fit TRBD2. The germline V gene has CDR1 MNHNS and CDR2 SASEGT. V shed 2 bases, J shed 4 bases, and the junction held 16 bases outside the gene matches. The CDR3 consists of 18 residues. The CDR3 region is CASSEFLKAAGVIETQYF. CDR3 nucleotide sequence: TGTGCCAGCAGTGAATTCCTCAAGGCCGCGGGAGTGATAGAGACCCAGTACTTC.

J is TRBJ1-6 and V is TRBV27, with a weak D call TRBD1 (5 bases). CDR3 length: 19 amino acids. Germline CDR1 is MNHEY and CDR2 is SMNVEV (reference sequence). V shed 0 bases and J shed 8 bases, with 23 bases lying between them. The CDR3 protein is CASSLSMGEDVSVHSPLHF. The CDR3 bases are TGTGCCAGCAGTTTATCGATGGGGGAGGACGTCTCAGTGCATTCACCCCTCCACTTT.

This clone occurred once. The chain has TRBV25-1 and TRBJ2-5, with 9 bases aligning to TRBD1. Germline V gene sequence: CDR1 MGHDK, CDR2 SYGVNS. Trimming took 7 bases from V and 3 from J; bases not matched to a gene: 3. This CDR3 spans 13 amino acids. CDR3 protein: CASKWTGEETQYF. CDR3 bases: TGTGCCAGCAAATGGACAGGGGAAGAGACCCAGTACTTC.

The chain couples TRBV27 to TRBJ1-6, with a possible D match to TRBD1 (6 bases). CDR3 length: 16 amino acids. The ends were cut back, 4 bases at V and 7 bases at J, with 17 bases in the middle. CDR1 MNHEY and CDR2 SMNVEV come from the germline V gene (reference sequence). In DNA, the CDR3 is TGTGCCAGCAGTTCTCAGGCGGACAGAAGAAATTCACCCCTCCACTTT. This translates into CASSSQADRRNSPLHF.

The rearrangement joins TRBV11-3 to TRBJ2-4; D gene unclear. The CDR3 runs 15 residues. Per the germline V gene, CDR1 is SGHNT and CDR2 is YENEEA. Trimming removed 4 bases from V and 4 bases from J, with 14 bases in between. The CDR3 DNA follows: TGTGCCAGCAGCTCTAGTCCGGACGAGAAAAACATTCAGTACTTC. It codes for CASSSSPDEKNIQYF.

The chain carries TRBV2 and TRBJ2-4; 8 bases are a match to TRBD2. This CDR3 region has 14 residues. From germline, CDR1 is SNHLY and CDR2 FYNNEI. V trimming: 5 bases; J trimming: 8 bases; junction bases outside the gene matches: 8. The chain's CDR3 is CASSPRTAGDIQYF. CDR3 sequence (DNA): TGTGCCAGCAGTCCCAGGACAGCGGGGGACATTCAGTACTTC.

This clone came up once. The rearrangement joins TRBV28 to TRBJ1-4, with 8 bases aligning to TRBD1. The CDR3 has 13 residues. V shed 6 bases and J 8 bases; nucleotides not matched to a gene: 5. From germline, CDR1 is MDHEN and CDR2 SYDVKM. The CDR3 loop reads CASRRTGREKLFF. The CDR3 DNA follows: TGTGCCAGCAGACGGACAGGGAGGGAAAAACTGTTTTTT.

The V gene is TRBV27, the J gene TRBJ2-3; unclear D gene. The CDR3 totals 14 residues. Trimming cost V 6 bases and J 2 bases, with 12 bases left between them. Germline loops: CDR1 MNHEY, CDR2 SMNVEV (reference sequence). This chain's CDR3 is CASSPRPYTDTQYF. Written as DNA, the CDR3 is TGTGCCAGCAGCCCCCGCCCGTACACAGATACGCAGTATTTT.